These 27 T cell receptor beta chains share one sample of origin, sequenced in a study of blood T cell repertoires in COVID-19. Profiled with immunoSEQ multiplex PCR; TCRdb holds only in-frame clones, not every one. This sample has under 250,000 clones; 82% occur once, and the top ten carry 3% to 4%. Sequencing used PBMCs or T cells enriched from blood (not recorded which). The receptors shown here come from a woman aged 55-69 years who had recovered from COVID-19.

The CDR3 DNA follows: TGTGCCAGCAGGCGGGGAATGAACACTGAAGCTTTCTTT. As protein: CASRRGMNTEAFF. The rearrangement uses TRBV28 and TRBJ1-1; D is ambiguous. The CDR3 sequence is 13 residues long. CDR1 and CDR2 from the germline V gene are MDHEN and SYDVKM. V shed 6 bases and J shed 0 bases, with 8 bases lying between them.

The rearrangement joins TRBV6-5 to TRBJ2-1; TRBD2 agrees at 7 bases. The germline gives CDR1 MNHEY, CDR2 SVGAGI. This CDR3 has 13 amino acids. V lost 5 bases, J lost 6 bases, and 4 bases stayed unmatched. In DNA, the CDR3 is TGTGCCAGCAGTCGACTAGCCTTCAATGAGCAGTTCTTC. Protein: CASSRLAFNEQFF.

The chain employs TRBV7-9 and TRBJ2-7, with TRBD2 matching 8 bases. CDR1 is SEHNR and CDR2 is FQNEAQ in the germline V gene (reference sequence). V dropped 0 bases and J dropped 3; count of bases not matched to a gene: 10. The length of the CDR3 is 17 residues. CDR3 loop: CASSLAIQREIFYEQYF. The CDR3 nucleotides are TGTGCCAGCAGCTTAGCGATACAGCGGGAGATATTCTACGAGCAGTACTTC.

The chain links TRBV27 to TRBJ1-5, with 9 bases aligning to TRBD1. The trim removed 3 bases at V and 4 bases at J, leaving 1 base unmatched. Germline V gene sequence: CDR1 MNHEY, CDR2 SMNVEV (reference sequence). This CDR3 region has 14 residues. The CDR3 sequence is CASSLDRGNQPQHF. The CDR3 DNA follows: TGTGCCAGCAGTTTGGACAGGGGTAATCAGCCCCAGCATTTT.

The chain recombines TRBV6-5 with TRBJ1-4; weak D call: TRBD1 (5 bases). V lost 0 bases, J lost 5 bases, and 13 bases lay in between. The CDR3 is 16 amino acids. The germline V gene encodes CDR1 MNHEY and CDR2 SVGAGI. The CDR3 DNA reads TGTGCCAGCAGTTACTCGCCGGGCAGGGCGAATGAAAAACTGTTTTTT. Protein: CASSYSPGRANEKLFF.

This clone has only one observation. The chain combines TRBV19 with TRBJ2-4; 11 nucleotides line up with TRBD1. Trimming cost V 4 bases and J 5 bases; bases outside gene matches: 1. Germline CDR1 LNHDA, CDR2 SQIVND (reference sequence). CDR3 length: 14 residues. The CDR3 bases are TGTGCCAGTAGTAGGGACAGGGGGGAAAACATTCAGTACTTC. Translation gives CASSRDRGENIQYF.

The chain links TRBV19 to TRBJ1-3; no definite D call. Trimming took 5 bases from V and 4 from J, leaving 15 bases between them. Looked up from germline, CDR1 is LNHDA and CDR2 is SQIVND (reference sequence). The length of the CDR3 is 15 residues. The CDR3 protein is CASSEQFTAGNTIYF. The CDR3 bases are TGTGCCAGTAGTGAACAGTTCACGGCGGGAAACACCATATATTTT.

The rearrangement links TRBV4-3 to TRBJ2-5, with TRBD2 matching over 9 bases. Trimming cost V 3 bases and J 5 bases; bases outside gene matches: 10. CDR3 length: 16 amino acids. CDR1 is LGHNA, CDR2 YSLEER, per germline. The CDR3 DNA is TGCGCCAGCAGCCACCAAAGCGGGGGGCCTTGGGAGACCCAGTACTTC. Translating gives CASSHQSGGPWETQYF.

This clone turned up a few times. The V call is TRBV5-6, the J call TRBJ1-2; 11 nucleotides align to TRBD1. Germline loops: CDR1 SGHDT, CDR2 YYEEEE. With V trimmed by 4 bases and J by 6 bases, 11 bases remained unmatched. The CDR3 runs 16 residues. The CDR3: CASSRSLDRGQNGYTF. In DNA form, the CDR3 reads TGTGCCAGCAGCCGCAGCCTGGACAGGGGGCAGAATGGCTACACCTTC.

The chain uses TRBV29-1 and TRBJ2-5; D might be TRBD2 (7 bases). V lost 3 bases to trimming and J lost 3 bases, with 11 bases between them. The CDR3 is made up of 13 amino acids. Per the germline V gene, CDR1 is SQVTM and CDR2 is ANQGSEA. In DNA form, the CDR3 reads TGCAGCGTTGAGCGCGGGGGCGAAGAGACCCAGTACTTC. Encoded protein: CSVERGGEETQYF.

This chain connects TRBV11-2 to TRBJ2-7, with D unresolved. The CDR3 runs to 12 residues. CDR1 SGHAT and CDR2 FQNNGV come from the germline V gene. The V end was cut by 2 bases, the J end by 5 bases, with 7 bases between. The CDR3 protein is CASSLTENEQYF. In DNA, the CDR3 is TGTGCCAGCAGCTTAACGGAGAACGAGCAGTACTTC.

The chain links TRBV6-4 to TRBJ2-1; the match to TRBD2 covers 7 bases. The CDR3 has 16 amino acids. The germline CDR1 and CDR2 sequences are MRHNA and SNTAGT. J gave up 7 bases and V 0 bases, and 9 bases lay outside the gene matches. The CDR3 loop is CASSDSGDYQRNEQFF. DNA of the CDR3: TGTGCCAGCAGTGACTCGGGGGACTACCAGAGGAATGAGCAGTTCTTC.

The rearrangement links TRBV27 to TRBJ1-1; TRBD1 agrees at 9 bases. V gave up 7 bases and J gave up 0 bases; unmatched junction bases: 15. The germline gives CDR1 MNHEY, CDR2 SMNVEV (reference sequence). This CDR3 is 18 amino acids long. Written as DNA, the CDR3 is TGTGCCAGCACCCCAGGTGGGCCCGGGACAGGGATGAACACTGAAGCTTTCTTT. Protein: CASTPGGPGTGMNTEAFF.

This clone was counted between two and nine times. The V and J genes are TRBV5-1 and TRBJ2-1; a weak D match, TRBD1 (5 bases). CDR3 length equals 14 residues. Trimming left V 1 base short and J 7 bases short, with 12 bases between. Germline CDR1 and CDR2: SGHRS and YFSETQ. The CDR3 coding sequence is TGCGCCAGCAGCTTGCAGGGTCGGGTTAATGAGCAGTTCTTC. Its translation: CASSLQGRVNEQFF. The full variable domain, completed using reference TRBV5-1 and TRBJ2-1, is KAGVTQTPRYLIKTRGQQVTLSCSPISGHRSVSWYQQTPGQGLQFLFEYFSETQRNKGNFPGRFSGRQFSNSRSEMNVSTLELGDSALYLCASSLQGRVNEQFFGPGTRLTVL.

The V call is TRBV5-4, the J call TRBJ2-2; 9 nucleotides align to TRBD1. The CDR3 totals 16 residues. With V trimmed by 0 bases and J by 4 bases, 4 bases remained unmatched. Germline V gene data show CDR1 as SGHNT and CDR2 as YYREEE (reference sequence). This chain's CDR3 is CASSLETGGSTGELFF. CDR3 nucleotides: TGTGCCAGCAGCTTGGAGACAGGGGGAAGCACCGGGGAGCTGTTTTTT.

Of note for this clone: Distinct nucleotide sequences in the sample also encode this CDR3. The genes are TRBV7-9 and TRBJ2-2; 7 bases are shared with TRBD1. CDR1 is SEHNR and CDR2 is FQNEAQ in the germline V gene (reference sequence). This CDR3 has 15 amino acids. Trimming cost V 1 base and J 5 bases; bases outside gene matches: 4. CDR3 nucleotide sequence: TGTGCCAGCAGCTTAGGAACAGGGGATACCGGGGAGCTGTTTTTT. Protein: CASSLGTGDTGELFF.

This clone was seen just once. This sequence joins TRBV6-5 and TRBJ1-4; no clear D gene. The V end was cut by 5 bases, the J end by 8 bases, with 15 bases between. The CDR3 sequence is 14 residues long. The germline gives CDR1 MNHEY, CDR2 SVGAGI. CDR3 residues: CASSLRTREEKLFF. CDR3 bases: TGTGCCAGCAGTCTTCGTACTAGGGAAGAAAAACTGTTTTTT.

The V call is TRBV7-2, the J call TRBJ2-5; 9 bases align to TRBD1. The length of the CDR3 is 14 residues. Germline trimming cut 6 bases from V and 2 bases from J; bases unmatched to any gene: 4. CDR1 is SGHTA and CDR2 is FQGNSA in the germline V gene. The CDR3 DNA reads TGTGCCAGCAGGCGACAGGGGGGTCAAGAGACCCAGTACTTC. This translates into CASRRQGGQETQYF.

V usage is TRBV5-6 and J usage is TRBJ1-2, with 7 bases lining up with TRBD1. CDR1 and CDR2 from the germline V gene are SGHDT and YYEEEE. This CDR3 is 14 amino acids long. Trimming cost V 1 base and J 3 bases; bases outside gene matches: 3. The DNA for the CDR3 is TGTGCCAGCAGCTTGCCGGGACAGCACTATGGCTACACCTTC. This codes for CASSLPGQHYGYTF.

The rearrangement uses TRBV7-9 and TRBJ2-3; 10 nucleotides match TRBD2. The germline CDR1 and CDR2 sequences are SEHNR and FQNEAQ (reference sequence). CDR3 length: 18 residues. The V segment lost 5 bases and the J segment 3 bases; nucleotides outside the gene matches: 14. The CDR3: CASSDGRIAGGRTDTQYF. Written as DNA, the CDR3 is TGTGCCAGCAGCGACGGCAGAATAGCGGGAGGTAGGACAGATACGCAGTATTTT.

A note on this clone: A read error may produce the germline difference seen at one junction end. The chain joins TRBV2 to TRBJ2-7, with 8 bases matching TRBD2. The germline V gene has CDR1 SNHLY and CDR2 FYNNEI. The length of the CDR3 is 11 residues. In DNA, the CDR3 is TGTGCCAGCAAAATTAGCGGGACTTACAACTTC. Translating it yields CASKISGTYNF.

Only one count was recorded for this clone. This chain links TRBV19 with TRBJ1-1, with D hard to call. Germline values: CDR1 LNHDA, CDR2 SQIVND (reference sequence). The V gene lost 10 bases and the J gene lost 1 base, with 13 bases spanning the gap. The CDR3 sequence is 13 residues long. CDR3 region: CATLQNQNTEAFF. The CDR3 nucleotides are TGTGCCACCCTACAGAACCAGAACACTGAAGCTTTCTTT.

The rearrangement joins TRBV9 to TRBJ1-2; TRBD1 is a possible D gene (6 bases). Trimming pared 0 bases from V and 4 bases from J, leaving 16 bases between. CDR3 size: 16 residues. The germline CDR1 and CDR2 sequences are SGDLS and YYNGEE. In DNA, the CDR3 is TGTGCCAGCAGCGTAGGAGGGTCGGGACACATCTATGGCTACACCTTC. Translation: CASSVGGSGHIYGYTF.

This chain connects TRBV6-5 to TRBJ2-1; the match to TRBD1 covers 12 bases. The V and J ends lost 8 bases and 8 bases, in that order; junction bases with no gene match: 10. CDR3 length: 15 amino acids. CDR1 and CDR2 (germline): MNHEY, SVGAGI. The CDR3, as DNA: TGTGCCAGCTGGGCCCCGGGACAGGGGGCCTATGAGCAGTTCTTC. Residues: CASWAPGQGAYEQFF.

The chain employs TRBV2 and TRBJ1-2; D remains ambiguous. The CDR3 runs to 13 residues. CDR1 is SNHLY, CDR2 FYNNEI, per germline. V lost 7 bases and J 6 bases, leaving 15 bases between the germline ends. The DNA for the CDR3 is TGTGCCAGCAAAGAGGGCCTTGGCGATGGCTACACCTTC. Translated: CASKEGLGDGYTF. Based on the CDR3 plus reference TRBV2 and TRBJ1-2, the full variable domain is EPEVTQTPSHQVTQMGQEVILRCVPISNHLYFYWYRQILGQKVEFLVSFYNNEISEKSEIFDDQFSVERPDGSNFTLKIRSTKLEDSAMYFCASKEGLGDGYTFGSGTRLTVV.

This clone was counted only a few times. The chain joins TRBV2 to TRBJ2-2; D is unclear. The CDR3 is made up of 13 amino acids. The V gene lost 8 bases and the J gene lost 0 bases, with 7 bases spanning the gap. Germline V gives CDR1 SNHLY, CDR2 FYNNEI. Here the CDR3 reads CASGQSNTGELFF. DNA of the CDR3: TGTGCCAGCGGCCAGTCGAACACCGGGGAGCTGTTTTTT. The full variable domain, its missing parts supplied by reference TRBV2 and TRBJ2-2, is EPEVTQTPSHQVTQMGQEVILRCVPISNHLYFYWYRQILGQKVEFLVSFYNNEISEKSEIFDDQFSVERPDGSNFTLKIRSTKLEDSAMYFCASGQSNTGELFFGEGSRLTVL.

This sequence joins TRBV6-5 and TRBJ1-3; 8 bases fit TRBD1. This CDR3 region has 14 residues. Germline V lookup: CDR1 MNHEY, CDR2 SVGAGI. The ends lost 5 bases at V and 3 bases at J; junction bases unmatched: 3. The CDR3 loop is CASSPGTGGNTIYF. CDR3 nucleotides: TGTGCCAGCAGTCCCGGGACAGGTGGAAACACCATATATTTT.